These 11 T cell receptor beta chains came from one sample sequenced in a study of blood T cell repertoires in COVID-19. Method: immunoSEQ multiplex PCR; TCRdb's copy keeps in-frame clones and lacks some. The table has around 140,000 clones, 86% seen once. Sequenced: PBMCs or T cells enriched from blood (not recorded which). The receptors come from a man in his fifties or sixties who had recovered from COVID-19.

The chain recombines TRBV30 with TRBJ2-5, with D possibly matching TRBD2 (7 bases). This CDR3 has 15 residues. Germline CDR1 is GTSNPN and CDR2 is SVGIG (reference sequence). Trimming left V 7 bases short and J 4 bases short, with 22 bases between. Written as DNA, the CDR3 is TGTGCCTTCTGGGAGGGGGGGTTACTCCGAGAGACCCAGTACTTC. Protein: CAFWEGGLLRETQYF.

The genes are TRBV7-2 and TRBJ1-1, with D unclear. Trimming removed 0 bases at V and 5 bases at J, with 10 bases between. Looked up from germline, CDR1 is SGHTA and CDR2 is FQGNSA. This CDR3 spans 14 amino acids. The DNA for the CDR3 is TGTGCCAGCAGCTTAGCGCGGCCGGGGACTGAAGCTTTCTTT. This gives the protein CASSLARPGTEAFF.

The chain links TRBV2 to TRBJ2-5, with D possibly being TRBD2 (7 bases). Trimming took off 10 bases at V and 4 bases at J, with 13 bases between the two ends. The CDR3 totals 12 residues. Germline CDR1 and CDR2: SNHLY and FYNNEI. The CDR3 nucleotides are TGTGCCATCCGGGGAGGGGGAGAGACCCAGTACTTC. It encodes CAIRGGGETQYF.

The V gene is TRBV19, the J gene TRBJ1-2; perhaps TRBD1 as D (6 bases). CDR3 length equals 14 residues. CDR1 and CDR2 from the germline V gene are LNHDA and SQIVND (reference sequence). Trimming removed 3 bases from V and 5 bases from J, with 13 bases in between. In nucleotides, the CDR3 is TGTGCCAGTAGTATTGCCCGGGGGGCGTATGGCTACACCTTC. It is translated as CASSIARGAYGYTF.

The rearrangement links TRBV6-4 to TRBJ2-3, with D maybe TRBD1 (6 bases). Germline CDR1 is MRHNA and CDR2 is SNTAGT. The CDR3 sequence is 15 residues long. V lost 4 bases and J lost 2, with 13 bases in between. CDR3 sequence: CASSGEGGPTDTQYF. The CDR3 DNA sequence: TGTGCCAGCAGTGGAGAAGGGGGTCCCACAGATACGCAGTATTTT.

V gene TRBV7-6 combines with J gene TRBJ2-5; 9 bases fit TRBD2. Germline CDR1 reads SGHVS; CDR2 reads FNYEAQ. The CDR3 has 15 amino acids. Trimming removed 0 bases from V and 5 bases from J; junction bases left unmatched: 4. The CDR3 protein is CASSLAGAGGETQYF. The CDR3 DNA follows: TGTGCCAGCAGCTTAGCCGGGGCGGGAGGGGAGACCCAGTACTTC.

This clone showed up just a few times. The V call is TRBV15, the J call TRBJ2-7; 10 bases are shared with TRBD1. V was clipped by 3 bases and J by 5 bases; unmatched bases: 7. The CDR3 sequence is 15 residues long. Germline assignment: CDR1 LNHNV and CDR2 YYDKDF (reference sequence). CDR3 nucleotides: TGTGCCACCAGCAGGCCGGGACAGGGGTTTAACGAGCAGTACGTC. Encoded protein: CATSRPGQGFNEQYV.

This clone turned up a few times. This chain connects TRBV2 to TRBJ2-7; TRBD1 is a possible D gene (6 bases). Germline V CDR1 and CDR2: SNHLY, FYNNEI. This CDR3 contains 14 residues. V was cut by 6 bases and J by 1 base, with 13 bases left in between. The CDR3 here is CASSATGKSYEQYV. In nucleotides, the CDR3 is TGTGCCAGCAGCGCCACAGGGAAGTCCTACGAGCAGTACGTC.

This clone turned up a few times. The genes are TRBV5-1 and TRBJ1-1, with TRBD1 identical over 11 bases. V lost 4 bases to trimming and J lost 4 bases; unmatched junction nucleotides: 6. Per the germline V gene, CDR1 is SGHRS and CDR2 is YFSETQ. The CDR3 loop spans 15 amino acids. Written as DNA, the CDR3 is TGCGCCAGCAGCGGGATCGGGACAGGGGGCACTGAAGCTTTCTTT. Its protein is CASSGIGTGGTEAFF.

The chain recombines TRBV2 with TRBJ1-1; D not certain. CDR3 size: 14 residues. The germline CDR1 and CDR2 sequences are SNHLY and FYNNEI. Trimming removed 7 bases at V and 0 bases at J, with 12 bases between. DNA for the CDR3: TGTGCCAGCACCCGGGAGGGCATGAACACTGAAGCTTTCTTT. As protein: CASTREGMNTEAFF. Variable domain in full (rest from reference TRBV2 and TRBJ1-1): EPEVTQTPSHQVTQMGQEVILRCVPISNHLYFYWYRQILGQKVEFLVSFYNNEISEKSEIFDDQFSVERPDGSNFTLKIRSTKLEDSAMYFCASTREGMNTEAFFGQGTRLTVV.

J is TRBJ2-2 and V is TRBV5-1, with D tentatively TRBD1 (5 bases). The CDR3 has 15 amino acids. Trimming cost V 3 bases and J 0 bases, with 9 bases left between them. Germline lookup yields CDR1 SGHRS and CDR2 YFSETQ. The CDR3 nucleotides read TGCGCCAGCAGCTGGGGCGCGGCGAACACCGGGGAGCTGTTTTTT. This encodes CASSWGAANTGELFF.